The 5 T cell receptor beta chains below come from one sample, sequenced in a study of T cells in tuberculosis. Data came from immunoSEQ multiplex PCR; TCRdb stores just in-frame clones and leaves some out. The table shows more than 30,000 clones, with around 94% occurring only once. Specimen: PBMCs. These TCRs come from a donor between 5 and 29 years old with latent tuberculosis or without tuberculosis infection.

V and J are TRBV28 and TRBJ2-7; 9 bases are shared with TRBD1. This CDR3 comprises 15 residues. J lost 0 bases, V lost 5 bases, and 5 bases had no gene match. Germline-derived CDR1 and CDR2 are MDHEN and SYDVKM. As DNA, the CDR3 is TGTGCCAGCAGTGGGGGGACAGGGCTCTCCTACGAGCAGTACTTC. Protein sequence: CASSGGTGLSYEQYF.

V and J are TRBV18 and TRBJ2-3; the D is unclear. The V end lost 4 bases, the J end lost 0 bases, and 14 bases lay between the germline ends. There are 16 residues in the CDR3. Germline CDR1 is KGHSH and CDR2 is LQKENI. This CDR3 reads CASSHNPPGSTDTQYF. In nucleotides, the CDR3 is TGTGCCAGCTCACACAATCCCCCGGGTAGCACAGATACGCAGTATTTT.

By sample share, this clone is medium-sized. V and J are TRBV7-3 and TRBJ2-7; 9 bases match TRBD2. CDR3 length: 14 amino acids. Per the germline V gene, CDR1 is SGHTA and CDR2 is FQGTGA. Germline trimming cut 6 bases from V and 6 bases from J; bases unmatched to any gene: 9. This CDR3 is CASSRLAGVSEQYF. The CDR3 DNA follows: TGTGCCAGCAGTCGATTAGCGGGAGTGAGCGAGCAGTACTTC.

The V gene is TRBV2, the J gene TRBJ2-5; 9 positions match TRBD2. Germline CDR1 reads SNHLY; CDR2 reads FYNNEI. The J segment lost 1 base and the V segment lost 6 bases, leaving 3 bases of the junction unmatched. This CDR3 spans 14 amino acids. CDR3: CASRLTSGQETQYF. CDR3 coding DNA: TGTGCCAGCAGATTGACTAGCGGCCAAGAGACCCAGTACTTC.

The chain recombines TRBV7-8 with TRBJ2-1; 8 positions agree with TRBD1. Unmatched junction bases numbered 6, after V lost 5 bases and J lost 9 bases. The CDR3 consists of 13 residues. Germline-derived CDR1 and CDR2 are SGHVS and FQNEAQ. The CDR3 loop is CASSEDRASEQFF. Here the CDR3 DNA reads TGTGCCAGCAGCGAGGACAGGGCGTCTGAGCAGTTCTTC.